The clone carrying this T cell receptor (beta chain) was seen at least ten times. It was RNA transcripts that yielded the amplified TCR beta CDR3 regions. TCR CDR3 regions were first amplified by RT-PCR with HTBI primers. One entry per CDR3 protein, called by TCRdb with MiXCR from the multiplex PCR reads. The sample lists a few hundred thousand distinct CDR3 sequences; 15% were seen once. Patients were excluded because of uncontrolled infection, other autoimmune disease, pregnancy or lactation. Trimming shortened V by 8 bases and J by 5 bases, and 16 bases separated the two germline ends. This CDR3 comprises 14 residues. This record belongs to a study of T cells in Graves' hyperthyroidism and ophthalmopathy.

This TCR came from a woman younger than 45 with Graves' hyperthyroidism. The chain has TRBV12-3 or TRBV12-4 and TRBJ2-1; possible D gene TRBD2, 5 bases. The material sequenced was blood. The CDR3 DNA follows: TGTGCCAGCGCCCGGGATCGGGTAGACAATGAGCAGTTCTTC. Amino acids: CASARDRVDNEQFF.